The 16 T cell receptor beta chains below come from one sample, sequenced in a study of CD8 T cells in ankylosing spondylitis. In TCRdb, the 5' RACE reads were re-called with MiXCR into one record per CDR3 protein. The sample consists of 350,000 to 450,000 distinct CDR3 sequences, about 20% of them appearing once. The material sequenced was blood, either unsorted or a sorted T cell fraction (not recorded which). The receptor source for this set is a male donor with ankylosing spondylitis or in good health (not recorded which).

The chain employs TRBV19 and TRBJ2-6; 7 bases fit TRBD1. V lost 6 bases and J lost 0; bases outside the gene matches: 8. The CDR3 has 17 amino acids. Germline V lookup: CDR1 LNHDA, CDR2 SQIVND (reference sequence). As DNA, the CDR3 is TGTGCCAGTAGATACGGGACAGCATACTCTGGGGCCAACGTCCTGACTTTC. Translating it yields CASRYGTAYSGANVLTF.

In this sample, this clonotype turned up a few times. V usage is TRBV9 and J usage is TRBJ2-1; D tentatively fits TRBD1 or TRBD2 (5 bases each). Germline CDR1 SGDLS, CDR2 YYNGEE. V lost 1 base, J lost 9 bases, and 11 bases lay in between. This CDR3 comprises 13 residues. The CDR3 is CASSVRGVGEQFF. The CDR3 nucleotides are TGTGCCAGCAGCGTAAGAGGGGTGGGTGAGCAGTTCTTC.

The chain couples TRBV12-3 or TRBV12-4 to TRBJ1-1; perhaps TRBD1 as D (5 bases). V was cut by 6 bases and J by 4 bases, with 18 bases left in between. The CDR3 consists of 15 residues. The CDR3 bases are TGTGCCAGCAGCCGCGGGAAGCCGGGGGGCACTGAAGCTTTCTTT. Translation: CASSRGKPGGTEAFF.

V and J are TRBV29-1 and TRBJ2-1; possibly TRBD2 for D (5 bases). V was cut by 7 bases and J by 0 bases, with 22 bases left in between. The CDR3 contains 17 residues. The germline gives CDR1 SQVTM, CDR2 ANQGSEA. Here the CDR3 reads CSAQKSGDVSSYNEQFF. The CDR3 bases are TGCAGCGCCCAAAAAAGCGGTGACGTCAGCTCCTACAATGAGCAGTTCTTC.

The chain has TRBV7-8 and TRBJ2-1, with 7 bases lining up with TRBD1. The CDR3 sequence is 13 residues long. Germline V gene data show CDR1 as SGHVS and CDR2 as FQNEAQ. V lost 5 bases and J lost 10; bases outside the gene matches: 8. The CDR3 DNA follows: TGTGCCAGCAGCCCCCCACAGGGGTGGGAGCAGTTCTTC. This translates into CASSPPQGWEQFF.

The sample holds a few counts of this clonotype. The rearrangement uses TRBV2 and TRBJ2-3; 8 bases line up with TRBD2. Trimming cost V 7 bases and J 1 base; bases outside gene matches: 19. Germline CDR1 reads SNHLY; CDR2 reads FYNNEI. The CDR3 is made up of 19 amino acids. The CDR3 spells CASTTSGGGLLGGTDTQYF. The CDR3 bases are TGTGCCAGCACCACCTCGGGGGGGGGCCTTCTGGGTGGCACAGATACGCAGTATTTT. Combining the CDR3 with reference TRBV2 and TRBJ2-3 gives the whole variable domain EPEVTQTPSHQVTQMGQEVILRCVPISNHLYFYWYRQILGQKVEFLVSFYNNEISEKSEIFDDQFSVERPDGSNFTLKIRSTKLEDSAMYFCASTTSGGGLLGGTDTQYFGPGTRLTVL.

In its sample, this clonotype was seen a few times. The V and J genes are TRBV29-1 and TRBJ2-7; perhaps TRBD1 as D (6 bases). CDR1 and CDR2 (germline): SQVTM, ANQGSEA. This CDR3 has 14 amino acids. Trimming removed 6 bases from V and 2 bases from J, with 17 bases in between. CDR3 amino acids: CSVEFRDKPYEQYF. CDR3 DNA sequence: TGCAGCGTGGAATTTAGGGACAAACCCTACGAGCAGTACTTC.

The rearrangement links TRBV29-1 to TRBJ1-2, with 7 bases aligning to TRBD1. CDR1 is SQVTM, CDR2 ANQGSEA, per germline. The CDR3 has 16 amino acids. V lost 0 bases and J lost 5; bases outside the gene matches: 12. CDR3 amino acids: CSVEEVGTENLYGYTF. The CDR3 DNA follows: TGCAGCGTTGAAGAAGTGGGGACAGAGAATCTTTATGGCTACACCTTC.

The chain links TRBV3-1 to TRBJ2-1; no reliable D call. The germline CDR1 and CDR2 sequences are LGHDT and YNNKEL (reference sequence). Trimming shortened V by 2 bases and J by 7 bases, and 12 bases separated the two germline ends. The CDR3 contains 14 residues. The CDR3 bases are TGTGCCAGCAGCCAAATAGGGTTGCGAAATGAGCAGTTCTTC. This encodes CASSQIGLRNEQFF.

Only a few counts were recorded for this clonotype. The gene calls are TRBV12-3 or TRBV12-4 and TRBJ2-3, with 8 bases aligning to TRBD2. CDR3 length: 15 amino acids. With 5 bases clipped from V and 14 bases from J, the junction kept 18 bases outside the gene matches. This chain's CDR3 is CASSQGLALPAQWYF. CDR3 DNA: TGTGCCAGCAGTCAAGGACTAGCCCTCCCCGCACAGTGGTATTTT.

The V gene is TRBV28, the J gene TRBJ2-5, with 7 bases lining up with TRBD2. V dropped 4 bases and J dropped 0; count of bases not matched to a gene: 5. The V gene's germline CDR1 is MDHEN and CDR2 SYDVKM. There are 15 residues in the CDR3. This CDR3 is CASSSAREDQETQYF. The CDR3 region has the DNA TGTGCCAGCAGTTCCGCCCGGGAGGACCAAGAGACCCAGTACTTC.

The chain recombines TRBV7-9 with TRBJ2-7; D could derive from TRBD1 or TRBD2 (5 bases each). There are 12 residues in the CDR3. With 8 bases removed from V and 2 bases from J, the gap between germline ends came to 10 bases. Germline CDR1 SEHNR, CDR2 FQNEAQ (reference sequence). The DNA for the CDR3 is TGTGCCAGCCGAGGGGTTACCTACGAGCAGTACTTC. Translating gives CASRGVTYEQYF. Full variable domain (rest looked up from reference TRBV7-9 and TRBJ2-7): DTGVSQNPRHKITKRGQNVTFRCDPISEHNRLYWYRQTLGQGPEFLTYFQNEAQLEKSRLLSDRFSAERPKGSFSTLEIQRTEQGDSAMYLCASRGVTYEQYFGPGTRLTVT.

The table lists this clonotype with a few counts. The V and J genes are TRBV20-1 and TRBJ2-7; 7 bases match TRBD1. Germline trimming cut 6 bases from V and 1 base from J; bases unmatched to any gene: 6. Germline values: CDR1 DFQATT, CDR2 SNEGSKA (reference sequence). The CDR3 is 13 residues long. CDR3 residues: CSAADRDSYEQYF. DNA of the CDR3: TGCAGTGCCGCCGACAGGGATTCCTACGAGCAGTACTTC.

This clonotype occurred a few times. This sequence joins TRBV27 and TRBJ2-3; D not certain. CDR3 length: 14 amino acids. Trimming left V 3 bases short and J 2 bases short, with 9 bases between. Germline V lookup: CDR1 MNHEY, CDR2 SMNVEV (reference sequence). CDR3: CASSFTVYTDTQYF. The CDR3 DNA sequence: TGTGCCAGCAGTTTTACAGTTTACACAGATACGCAGTATTTT.

V and J are TRBV28 and TRBJ2-5; the match to TRBD2 covers 7 bases. The CDR3 has 16 residues. CDR1 and CDR2 (germline): MDHEN, SYDVKM. The V gene end was trimmed by 4 bases and the J gene end by 1 base; junction bases not matched to a gene: 9. The CDR3 nucleotides are TGTGCCAGCAGTTCCCACCTGAGGACTAGCCAAGAGACCCAGTACTTC. It specifies CASSSHLRTSQETQYF.

J is TRBJ2-7 and V is TRBV12-3 or TRBV12-4, with D tentatively TRBD1 (6 bases). The CDR3 is 16 residues long. V was trimmed by 6 bases and J by 2 bases, leaving 20 bases between them. The CDR3 here is CASRTTPGTFPYEQYF. DNA of the CDR3: TGTGCCAGCAGGACCACGCCGGGGACATTCCCCTACGAGCAGTACTTC.